This entry lists 9 T cell receptor beta chains sequenced from one sample in a study of response to subunit inactivated influenza vaccine. Using its own MiXCR run on the RT-PCR reads, TCRdb lists one record per CDR3 protein. The sample includes 800,000 or so distinct CDR3 sequences, less than 25% of them seen just once. The sample here was PBMCs from blood, taken more than 4 days after vaccination. The source is a man aged 45-60 years who received an inactivated influenza vaccine.

The chain employs TRBV29-1 and TRBJ1-1, with 8 bases aligning to TRBD1. V gave up 4 bases and J gave up 0 bases; unmatched junction bases: 4. Germline CDR1 SQVTM, CDR2 ANQGSEA. This CDR3 spans 14 amino acids. The CDR3 is CSVVGTGMNTEAFF. The DNA of the CDR3 is TGCAGCGTTGTCGGGACAGGTATGAACACTGAAGCTTTCTTT.

The chain carries TRBV4-1 and TRBJ1-5; TRBD1 matches at 9 bases. CDR3 size: 16 residues. The germline V gene has CDR1 MGHRA and CDR2 YSYEKL. Germline trimming cut 4 bases from V and 7 bases from J; bases unmatched to any gene: 11. The CDR3 nucleotides read TGCGCCAGCAGCCCCACACAACAGGGGGCAGGGCAGCCCCAGCATTTT. Protein: CASSPTQQGAGQPQHF.

A single count supports this clonotype. This rearrangement joins TRBV6-6 to TRBJ1-5; TRBD1 might be the D (6 bases). This CDR3 comprises 13 residues. Germline CDR1 is MNHNY and CDR2 is SVGAGI (reference sequence). With 8 bases removed from V and 7 bases from J, the gap between germline ends came to 15 bases. The CDR3 DNA follows: TGTGCCAGCGCTGGGGGCCTGGGCCAGCCCCAGCATTTT. As protein: CASAGGLGQPQHF.

This clonotype was detected a few times. The J gene is TRBJ2-1, the V gene TRBV20-1; D is perhaps TRBD2 (6 bases). Per the germline V gene, CDR1 is DFQATT and CDR2 is SNEGSKA (reference sequence). Trimming stripped 3 bases from V and 3 bases from J, with 12 bases between. The CDR3 is 14 residues long. In DNA, the CDR3 is TGCAGTGCTAGCGGCGGGGCGCTCTACAATGAGCAGTTCTTC. This sequence encodes CSASGGALYNEQFF.

On this clonotype itself: A much larger clone differs from this one at a single base, so this may be a read error. V usage is TRBV12-3 or TRBV12-4 and J usage is TRBJ1-2; no clear D. There are 11 residues in the CDR3. In DNA form, the CDR3 reads TGTGACAGCAGTTTTCTTTGGGGCTACACCTTC. Amino acids: CDSSFLWGYTF.

The chain is built from TRBV12-3 or TRBV12-4 and TRBJ1-3, with D unclear. Deletions cut 0 bases from V and 4 bases from J, with 10 bases between. The CDR3 is 15 amino acids. The CDR3 region has the DNA TGTGCCAGCAGTTTAGCCCCCCCCCGGGGAAACACCATATATTTT. It specifies CASSLAPPRGNTIYF.

At least ten counts were recorded for this clonotype. The V call is TRBV12-3 or TRBV12-4, the J call TRBJ2-7; 15 bases fit TRBD2. The CDR3 contains 14 residues. The V segment lost 6 bases and the J segment 7 bases; nucleotides outside the gene matches: 4. CDR3 DNA sequence: TGTGCCAGCAGCCAAGGACTAGCGGGAGGGGAGCAGTACTTC. This translates into CASSQGLAGGEQYF.

The genes are TRBV20-1 and TRBJ2-7; no firm D call. This CDR3 contains 11 residues. Germline values: CDR1 DFQATT, CDR2 SNEGSKA (reference sequence). Trimming removed 6 bases at V and 9 bases at J, with 15 bases between. The CDR3 spells CSAPTRVAQYF. In DNA, the CDR3 is TGCAGTGCCCCCACAAGGGTCGCGCAGTACTTC.

This clonotype has a count of ten or more. This sequence joins TRBV7-2 and TRBJ2-7; TRBD2 might be the D (5 bases). The CDR3 extends over 14 amino acids. Trimming pared 3 bases from V and 1 base from J, leaving 10 bases between. Germline-derived CDR1 and CDR2 are SGHTA and FQGNSA. CDR3 coding DNA: TGTGCCAGCAGCTTTACCGGGATGTCCTACGAGCAGTACTTC. Amino acids: CASSFTGMSYEQYF.